This is a list of T cell receptor beta chains from one sample in a study of T cells after posttransplantation cyclophosphamide. This table comes from immunoSEQ multiplex PCR, and its TCRdb copy is limited to in-frame clones, with some not included. The table has about 20,000 clones, roughly 98% seen once. Specimen: naive CD4+ T cells sorted from PBMCs. Source of these receptors: a man aged 40-49 years in good health, CMV-negative, and a related stem cell transplant donor. CDR3s include the opening cysteine and the closing phenylalanine or tryptophan. Each record gives: clone size, V gene, D gene, J gene, CDR3 protein, CDR3 DNA. The D gene is left open where the match is weak. The size of a clone is reported for some rows only, either as once, few or many, or as a class for expanded clones.

clone_size: once; v_call: TRBV30; d_call: -; j_call: TRBJ1-1; cdr3_aa: CAWSPGRNLAFF; cdr3_nt: TGTGCCTGGAGCCCGGGGAGGAACTTAGCTTTCTTT
clone_size: -; v_call: TRBV19; d_call: -; j_call: TRBJ2-1; cdr3_aa: CASSTGRRGGDEQFF; cdr3_nt: TGTGCCAGTAGTACCGGGCGTCGAGGGGGGGATGAGCAGTTCTTC
clone_size: -; v_call: TRBV28; d_call: -; j_call: TRBJ2-1; cdr3_aa: CASSPLGRGHNEQFF; cdr3_nt: TGTGCCAGCAGCCCCCTGGGGCGGGGACACAATGAGCAGTTCTTC
clone_size: -; v_call: TRBV10-3; d_call: -; j_call: TRBJ1-4; cdr3_aa: CAISGARGGSEKLFF; cdr3_nt: TGTGCCATCAGTGGGGCGAGGGGGGGAAGCGAAAAACTGTTTTTT
clone_size: -; v_call: TRBV10-3; d_call: -; j_call: TRBJ2-7; cdr3_aa: CAISVSGGRSYEQYF; cdr3_nt: TGTGCCATCAGTGTGTCCGGGGGAAGGTCCTACGAGCAGTACTTC
clone_size: -; v_call: TRBV5-4; d_call: -; j_call: TRBJ2-2; cdr3_aa: CASSLQVGRELFF; cdr3_nt: TGTGCCAGCAGCTTGCAGGTTGGCCGGGAGCTGTTTTTT
clone_size: -; v_call: TRBV28; d_call: -; j_call: TRBJ2-3; cdr3_aa: CASSKPPRTDTQYF; cdr3_nt: TGTGCCAGCAGCAAACCCCCCCGGACAGATACGCAGTATTTT
clone_size: -; v_call: TRBV11-2; d_call: TRBD1; j_call: TRBJ1-2; cdr3_aa: CASSLQGAGYTF; cdr3_nt: TGTGCCAGCAGCTTACAGGGGGCTGGCTACACCTTC
clone_size: -; v_call: TRBV27; d_call: TRBD2; j_call: TRBJ2-1; cdr3_aa: CASSSPGGINEQFF; cdr3_nt: TGTGCCAGCAGTTCCCCGGGAGGGATCAATGAGCAGTTCTTC
clone_size: -; v_call: TRBV7-8; d_call: TRBD2; j_call: TRBJ2-3; cdr3_aa: CASSPHLAAGLGDTQYF; cdr3_nt: TGTGCCAGCAGCCCCCATTTGGCGGCGGGACTAGGTGATACGCAGTATTTT
clone_size: -; v_call: TRBV2; d_call: -; j_call: TRBJ2-2; cdr3_aa: CASKYGLAARPGELFF; cdr3_nt: TGTGCCAGCAAATATGGACTCGCGGCGAGACCCGGGGAGCTGTTTTTT
clone_size: once; v_call: TRBV4-2; d_call: TRBD2; j_call: TRBJ2-1; cdr3_aa: CASSQVGIRGLAGTDEQFF; cdr3_nt: TGTGCCAGCAGCCAAGTGGGCATCCGGGGACTAGCGGGTACGGATGAGCAGTTCTTC
clone_size: -; v_call: TRBV7-2; d_call: -; j_call: TRBJ1-2; cdr3_aa: CASSLKNTRGTNYGYTF; cdr3_nt: TGTGCCAGCAGCTTAAAAAATACCCGCGGAACTAACTATGGCTACACCTTC
clone_size: -; v_call: TRBV5-1; d_call: TRBD1; j_call: TRBJ1-1; cdr3_aa: CASSISGTGGTEAFF; cdr3_nt: TGCGCCAGCAGCATTTCCGGGACAGGGGGCACTGAAGCTTTCTTT
clone_size: once; v_call: TRBV11-2; d_call: -; j_call: TRBJ2-1; cdr3_aa: CASSLSPLGGVINEQFF; cdr3_nt: TGTGCCAGCAGCTTGTCTCCTCTGGGGGGAGTAATCAATGAGCAGTTCTTC
clone_size: -; v_call: TRBV5-1; d_call: -; j_call: TRBJ2-1; cdr3_aa: CASSPHQYNEQFF; cdr3_nt: TGCGCCAGCAGCCCCCACCAGTACAATGAGCAGTTCTTC
clone_size: -; v_call: TRBV10-3; d_call: -; j_call: TRBJ2-6; cdr3_aa: CAISEERLSGANVLTF; cdr3_nt: TGTGCCATCAGTGAGGAGCGGCTTTCTGGGGCCAACGTCCTGACTTTC
clone_size: -; v_call: TRBV30; d_call: TRBD1; j_call: TRBJ1-2; cdr3_aa: CAWSGGQGYYGYTF; cdr3_nt: TGTGCCTGGAGCGGTGGACAGGGCTACTATGGCTACACCTTC
clone_size: -; v_call: TRBV9; d_call: -; j_call: TRBJ2-5; cdr3_aa: CASSPRSDHRETQYF; cdr3_nt: TGTGCCAGCAGCCCGCGGTCCGACCACCGGGAGACCCAGTACTTC
clone_size: -; v_call: TRBV7-2; d_call: TRBD1; j_call: TRBJ2-1; cdr3_aa: CASSTGTGGLIDEQFF; cdr3_nt: TGTGCCAGCAGCACCGGGACAGGGGGTCTCATCGATGAGCAGTTCTTC
clone_size: -; v_call: TRBV10-3; d_call: TRBD1; j_call: TRBJ2-5; cdr3_aa: CAIGTGQETQYF; cdr3_nt: TGTGCCATAGGGACAGGTCAAGAGACCCAGTACTTC
clone_size: -; v_call: TRBV28; d_call: -; j_call: TRBJ2-1; cdr3_aa: CASRGGLEQFF; cdr3_nt: TGTGCCAGCCGAGGGGGATTAGAGCAGTTCTTC
clone_size: once; v_call: TRBV6-6; d_call: TRBD2; j_call: TRBJ2-3; cdr3_aa: CASSYAGTSGADTQYF; cdr3_nt: TGTGCCAGCAGTTACGCCGGGACTAGCGGAGCAGATACGCAGTATTTT
clone_size: once; v_call: TRBV28; d_call: TRBD2; j_call: TRBJ2-1; cdr3_aa: CASSFEGFGSGVYNEQFF; cdr3_nt: TGTGCCAGCAGTTTTGAGGGCTTTGGCAGCGGGGTCTACAATGAGCAGTTCTTC
clone_size: -; v_call: TRBV4-2; d_call: -; j_call: TRBJ2-7; cdr3_aa: CASSQAGSKAYEQYF; cdr3_nt: TGTGCCAGCAGCCAAGCAGGCTCAAAGGCCTACGAGCAGTACTTC
clone_size: few; v_call: TRBV28; d_call: -; j_call: TRBJ2-5; cdr3_aa: CASTDGQGLGETQYF; cdr3_nt: TGTGCCAGCACCGATGGGCAGGGCCTTGGGGAGACCCAGTACTTC
clone_size: -; v_call: TRBV7-9; d_call: -; j_call: TRBJ2-2; cdr3_aa: CASSLAGEAGELFF; cdr3_nt: TGTGCCAGCAGCTTAGCGGGAGAGGCCGGGGAGCTGTTTTTT
clone_size: once; v_call: TRBV19; d_call: TRBD1; j_call: TRBJ2-2; cdr3_aa: CASSTGGQGTGELFF; cdr3_nt: TGTGCCAGTAGTACCGGTGGACAGGGTACCGGGGAGCTGTTTTTT
clone_size: once; v_call: TRBV14; d_call: -; j_call: TRBJ2-2; cdr3_aa: CASSQRRPNTGELFF; cdr3_nt: TGTGCCAGCAGCCAGCGGAGACCGAACACCGGGGAGCTGTTTTTT
clone_size: -; v_call: TRBV28; d_call: -; j_call: TRBJ2-1; cdr3_aa: CASSLDGPRSTEQFF; cdr3_nt: TGTGCCAGCAGTTTGGATGGCCCCCGTAGCACGGAGCAGTTCTTC